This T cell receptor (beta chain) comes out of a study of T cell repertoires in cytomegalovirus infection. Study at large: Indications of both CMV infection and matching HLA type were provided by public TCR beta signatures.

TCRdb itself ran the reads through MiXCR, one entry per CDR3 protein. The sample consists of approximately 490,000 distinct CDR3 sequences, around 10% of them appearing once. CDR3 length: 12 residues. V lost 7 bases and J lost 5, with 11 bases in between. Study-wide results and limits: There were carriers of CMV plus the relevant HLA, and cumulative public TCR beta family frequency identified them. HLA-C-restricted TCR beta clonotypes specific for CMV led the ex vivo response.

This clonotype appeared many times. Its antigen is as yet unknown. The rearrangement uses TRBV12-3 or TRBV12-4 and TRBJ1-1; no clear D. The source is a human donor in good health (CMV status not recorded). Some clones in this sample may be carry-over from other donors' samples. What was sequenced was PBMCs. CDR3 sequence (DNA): TGTGCCAGCAATATAGACCGGACTGAAGCTTTCTTT. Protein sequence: CASNIDRTEAFF.